The clone carrying this TCR beta chain appeared a single time. The data were obtained in a study of blood T cell repertoires in COVID-19. Background on the study: COVID-19 samples collected from the United States, Italy and Spain covered acute and convalescent phases. PBMCs, B-cell-depleted T cells, or T cells were the source of the cDNA or gDNA that made up the material.

Authors' methods: Reference gene primers were amplified, and this amplification served to estimate nucleated cell counts. Generated by immunoSEQ multiplex PCR, the TCRdb table keeps only in-frame clones and is missing some. V and J calls and clone size are copied from that table; D and trimming were computed from the DNA. The table shows 200,000 to 250,000 clones, with approximately 81% occurring only once. Germline V lookup: CDR1 MNHNY, CDR2 SVGAGI (reference sequence). The ends were cut back, 7 bases at V and 7 bases at J, with 17 bases in the middle. This CDR3 is built from 14 residues. This chain links TRBV6-6 with TRBJ1-5, with a tentative D call TRBD1 (6 bases). This TCR was recovered from a woman aged 80 or over with active or convalescent COVID-19. Sequenced input: peripheral blood. Here the CDR3 DNA reads TGTGCCAGCATCTCGGGGGGCGCGGGGCAGCCCCAGCATTTT. This encodes CASISGGAGQPQHF.